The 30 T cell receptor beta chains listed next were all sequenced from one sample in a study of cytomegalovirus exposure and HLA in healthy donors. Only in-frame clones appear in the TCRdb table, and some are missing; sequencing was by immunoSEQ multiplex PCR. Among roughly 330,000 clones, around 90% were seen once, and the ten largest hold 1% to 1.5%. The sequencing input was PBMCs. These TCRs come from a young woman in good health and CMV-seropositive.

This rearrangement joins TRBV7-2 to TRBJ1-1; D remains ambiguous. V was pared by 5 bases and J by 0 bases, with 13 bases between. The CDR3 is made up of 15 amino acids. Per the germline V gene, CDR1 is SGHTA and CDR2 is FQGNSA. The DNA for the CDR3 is TGTGCCAGCAGCCCCAGGAGGTGGATGAACACTGAAGCTTTCTTT. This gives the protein CASSPRRWMNTEAFF.

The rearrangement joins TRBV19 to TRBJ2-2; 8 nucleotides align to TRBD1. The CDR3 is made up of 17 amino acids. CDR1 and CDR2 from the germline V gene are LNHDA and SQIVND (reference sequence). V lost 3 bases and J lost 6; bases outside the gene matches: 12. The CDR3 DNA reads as TGTGCCAGTAGTATCCCGACAGGGGAGATTTTGGCCGGGGAGCTGTTTTTT. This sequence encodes CASSIPTGEILAGELFF.

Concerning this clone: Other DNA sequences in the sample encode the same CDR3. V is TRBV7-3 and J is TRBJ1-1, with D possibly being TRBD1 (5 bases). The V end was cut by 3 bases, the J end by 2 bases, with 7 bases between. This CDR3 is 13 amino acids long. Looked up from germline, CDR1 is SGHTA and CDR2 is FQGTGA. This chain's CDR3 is CASSLTVNTEAFF. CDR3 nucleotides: TGTGCCAGCAGCTTGACAGTAAACACTGAAGCTTTCTTT.

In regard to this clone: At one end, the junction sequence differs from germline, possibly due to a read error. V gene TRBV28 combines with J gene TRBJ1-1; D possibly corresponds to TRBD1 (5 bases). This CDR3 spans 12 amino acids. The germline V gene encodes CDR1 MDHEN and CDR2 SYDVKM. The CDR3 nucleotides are TGTGCCAGCAGTTCCGGGGGAGAGGGGCGGCTCTTT. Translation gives CASSSGGEGRLF.

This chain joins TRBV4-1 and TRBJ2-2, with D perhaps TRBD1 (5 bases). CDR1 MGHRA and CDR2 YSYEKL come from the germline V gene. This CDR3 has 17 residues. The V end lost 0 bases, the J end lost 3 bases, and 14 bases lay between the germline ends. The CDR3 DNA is TGCGCCAGCAGCCAAGACGCCCAGGGCCTATACACCGGGGAGCTGTTTTTT. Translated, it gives CASSQDAQGLYTGELFF.

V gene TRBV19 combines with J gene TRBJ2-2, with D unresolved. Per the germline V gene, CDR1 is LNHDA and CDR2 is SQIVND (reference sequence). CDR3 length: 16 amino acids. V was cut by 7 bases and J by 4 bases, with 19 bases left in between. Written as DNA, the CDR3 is TGTGCCAGTACCCCTCTACGGGCCCCGAGCACCGGGGAGCTGTTTTTT. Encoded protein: CASTPLRAPSTGELFF.

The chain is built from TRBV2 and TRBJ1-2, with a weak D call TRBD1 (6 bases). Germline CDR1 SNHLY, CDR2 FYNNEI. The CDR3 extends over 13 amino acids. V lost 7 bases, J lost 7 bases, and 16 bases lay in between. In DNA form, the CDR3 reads TGTGCCAGCATACAGGGAGGGGTGCGTGGCTACACCTTC. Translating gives CASIQGGVRGYTF.

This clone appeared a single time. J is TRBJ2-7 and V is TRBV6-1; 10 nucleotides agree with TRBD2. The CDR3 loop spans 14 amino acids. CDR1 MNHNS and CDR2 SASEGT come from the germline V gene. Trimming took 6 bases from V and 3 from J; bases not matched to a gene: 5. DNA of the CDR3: TGTGCCAGCAGGCTAGCGGGAGAGATCTACGAGCAGTACTTC. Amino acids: CASRLAGEIYEQYF.

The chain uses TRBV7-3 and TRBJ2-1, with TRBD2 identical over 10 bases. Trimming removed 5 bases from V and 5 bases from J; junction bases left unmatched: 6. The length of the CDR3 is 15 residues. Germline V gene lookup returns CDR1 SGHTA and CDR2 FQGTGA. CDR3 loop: CASSTSGRADNEQFF. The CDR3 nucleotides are TGTGCCAGCAGCACAAGCGGGAGGGCCGACAATGAGCAGTTCTTC.

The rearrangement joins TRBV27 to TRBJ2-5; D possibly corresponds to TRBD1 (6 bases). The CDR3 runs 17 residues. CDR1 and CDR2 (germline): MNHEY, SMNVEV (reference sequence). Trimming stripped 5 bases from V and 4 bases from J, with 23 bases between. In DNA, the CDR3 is TGTGCCAGCAGTCCCGAGACAGGCACTATCCCCGGAGAGACCCAGTACTTC. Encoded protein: CASSPETGTIPGETQYF.

The CDR3 loop reads CATSRKAGVDTQYF. CDR3 in DNA: TGTGCCACCAGCAGAAAGGCCGGGGTAGATACGCAGTATTTT. The V and J genes are TRBV15 and TRBJ2-3, with D possibly being TRBD2 (5 bases). Germline V gives CDR1 LNHNV, CDR2 YYDKDF (reference sequence). The CDR3 runs 14 residues. Trimming removed 2 bases from V and 5 bases from J, with 11 bases in between. Combining the CDR3 with reference TRBV15 and TRBJ2-3 gives the whole variable domain DAMVIQNPRYQVTQFGKPVTLSCSQTLNHNVMYWYQQKSSQAPKLLFHYYDKDFNNEADTPDNFQSRRPNTSFCFLDIRSPGLGDTAMYLCATSRKAGVDTQYFGPGTRLTVL.

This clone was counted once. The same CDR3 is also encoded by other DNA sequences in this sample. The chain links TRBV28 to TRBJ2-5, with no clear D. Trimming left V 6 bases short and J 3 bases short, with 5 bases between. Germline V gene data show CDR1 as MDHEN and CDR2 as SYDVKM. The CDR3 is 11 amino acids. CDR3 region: CASSSEETQYF. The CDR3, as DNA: TGTGCCAGCAGCTCTGAAGAGACCCAGTACTTC.

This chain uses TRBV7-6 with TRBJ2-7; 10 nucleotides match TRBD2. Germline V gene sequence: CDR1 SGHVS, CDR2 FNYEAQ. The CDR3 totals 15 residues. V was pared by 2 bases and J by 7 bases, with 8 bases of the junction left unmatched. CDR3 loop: CASSLTERGGEEQYF. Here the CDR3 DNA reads TGTGCCAGCAGCTTAACCGAGCGGGGGGGGGAAGAGCAGTACTTC.

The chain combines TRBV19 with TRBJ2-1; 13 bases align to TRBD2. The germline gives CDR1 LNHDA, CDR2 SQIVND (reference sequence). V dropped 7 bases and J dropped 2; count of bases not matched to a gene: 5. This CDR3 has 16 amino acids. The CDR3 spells CASTSGTSGTYNEQFF. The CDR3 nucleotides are TGTGCCAGTACCTCTGGGACTAGCGGGACCTACAATGAGCAGTTCTTC.

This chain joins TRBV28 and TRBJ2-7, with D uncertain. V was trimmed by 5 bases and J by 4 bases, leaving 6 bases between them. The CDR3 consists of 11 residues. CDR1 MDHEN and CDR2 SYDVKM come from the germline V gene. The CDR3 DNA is TGTGCCAGCAGTCGGAAGTACGAGCAGTACTTC. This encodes CASSRKYEQYF.

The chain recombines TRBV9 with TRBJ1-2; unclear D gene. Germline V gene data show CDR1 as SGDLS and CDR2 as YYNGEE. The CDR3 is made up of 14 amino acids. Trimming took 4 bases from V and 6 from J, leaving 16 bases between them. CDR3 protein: CASSPGPPWDGYTF. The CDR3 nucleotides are TGTGCCAGCAGCCCCGGGCCACCCTGGGATGGCTACACCTTC.

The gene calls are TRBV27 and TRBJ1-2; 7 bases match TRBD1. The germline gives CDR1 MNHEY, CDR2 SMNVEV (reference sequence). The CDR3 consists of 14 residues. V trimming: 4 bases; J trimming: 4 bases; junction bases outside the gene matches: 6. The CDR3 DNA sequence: TGTGCCAGCAGTTCAAGACAGGGTGCCTATGGCTACACCTTC. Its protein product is CASSSRQGAYGYTF.

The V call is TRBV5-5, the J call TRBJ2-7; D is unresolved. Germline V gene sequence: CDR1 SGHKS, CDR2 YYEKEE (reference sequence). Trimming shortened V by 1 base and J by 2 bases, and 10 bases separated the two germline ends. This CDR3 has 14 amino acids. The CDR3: CASSLYHSPYEQYF. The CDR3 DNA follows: TGTGCCAGCAGCTTGTATCACAGCCCCTACGAGCAGTACTTC.

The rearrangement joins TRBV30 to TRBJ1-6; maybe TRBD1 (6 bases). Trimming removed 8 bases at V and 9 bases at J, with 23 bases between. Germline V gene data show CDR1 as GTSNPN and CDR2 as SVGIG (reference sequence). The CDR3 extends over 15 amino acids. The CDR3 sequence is CAGTPGGLTASPLHF. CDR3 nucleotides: TGTGCCGGGACACCGGGGGGTCTAACTGCTTCACCCCTCCACTTT. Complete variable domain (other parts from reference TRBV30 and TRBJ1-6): SQTIHQWPATLVQPVGSPLSLECTVEGTSNPNLYWYRQAAGRGLQLLFYSVGIGQISSEVPQNLSASRPQDRQFILSSKKLLLSDSGFYLCAGTPGGLTASPLHFGNGTRLTVT.

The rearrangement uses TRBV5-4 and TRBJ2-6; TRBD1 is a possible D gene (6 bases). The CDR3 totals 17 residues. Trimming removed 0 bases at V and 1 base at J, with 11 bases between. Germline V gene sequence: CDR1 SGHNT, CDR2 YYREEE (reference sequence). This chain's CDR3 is CASSLGGRGSGANVLTF. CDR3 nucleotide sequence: TGTGCCAGCAGCTTGGGGGGCAGGGGATCTGGGGCCAACGTCCTGACTTTC.

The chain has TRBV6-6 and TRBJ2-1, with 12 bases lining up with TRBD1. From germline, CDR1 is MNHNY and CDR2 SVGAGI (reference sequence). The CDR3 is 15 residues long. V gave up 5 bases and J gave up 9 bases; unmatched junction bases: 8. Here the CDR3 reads CASSPWDRGRSEQFF. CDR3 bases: TGTGCCAGCAGTCCCTGGGACAGGGGGCGAAGTGAGCAGTTCTTC.

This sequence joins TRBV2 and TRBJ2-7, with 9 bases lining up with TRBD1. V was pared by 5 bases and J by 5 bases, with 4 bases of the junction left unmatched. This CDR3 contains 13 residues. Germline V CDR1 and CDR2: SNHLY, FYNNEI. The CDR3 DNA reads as TGTGCCAGCAGTCGGGACAGGGATCACGAGCAGTACTTC. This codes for CASSRDRDHEQYF.

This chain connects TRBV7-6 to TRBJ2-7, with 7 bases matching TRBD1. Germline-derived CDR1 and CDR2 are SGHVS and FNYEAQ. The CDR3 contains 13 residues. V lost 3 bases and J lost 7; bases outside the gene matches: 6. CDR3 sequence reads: CASSFRQGDEQYF. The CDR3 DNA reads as TGTGCCAGCAGCTTCAGACAGGGAGATGAGCAGTACTTC.

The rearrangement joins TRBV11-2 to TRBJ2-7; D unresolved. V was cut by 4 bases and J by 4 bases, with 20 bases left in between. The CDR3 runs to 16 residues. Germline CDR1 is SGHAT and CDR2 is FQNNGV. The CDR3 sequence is CASSSGRSLYGYEQYF. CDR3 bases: TGTGCCAGCAGCTCAGGACGGAGTCTGTACGGTTACGAGCAGTACTTC.

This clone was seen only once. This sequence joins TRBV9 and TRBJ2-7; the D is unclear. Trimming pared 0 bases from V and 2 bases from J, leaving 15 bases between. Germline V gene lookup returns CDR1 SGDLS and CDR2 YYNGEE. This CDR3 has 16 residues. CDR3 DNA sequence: TGTGCCAGCAGCGTAGGTAAGGGCCCGGGTCCCTACGAGCAGTACTTC. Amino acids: CASSVGKGPGPYEQYF.

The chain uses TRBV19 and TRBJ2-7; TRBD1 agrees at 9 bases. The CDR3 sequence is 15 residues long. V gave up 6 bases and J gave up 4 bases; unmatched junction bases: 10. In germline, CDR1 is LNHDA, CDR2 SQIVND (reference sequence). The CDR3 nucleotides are TGTGCCAGTAGCCCTGGGACAGGGTCTGGGTACGAGCAGTACTTC. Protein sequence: CASSPGTGSGYEQYF.

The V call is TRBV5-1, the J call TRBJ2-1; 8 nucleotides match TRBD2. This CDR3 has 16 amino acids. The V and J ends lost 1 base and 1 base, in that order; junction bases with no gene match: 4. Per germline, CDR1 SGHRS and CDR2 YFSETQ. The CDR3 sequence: CASSLSLAGSYNEQFF. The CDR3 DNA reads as TGCGCCAGCAGCTTGTCTTTAGCGGGGTCCTACAATGAGCAGTTCTTC.

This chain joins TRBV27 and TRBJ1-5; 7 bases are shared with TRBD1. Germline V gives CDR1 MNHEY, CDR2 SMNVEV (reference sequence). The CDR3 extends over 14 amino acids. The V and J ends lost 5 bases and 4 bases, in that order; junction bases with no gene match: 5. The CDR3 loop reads CASSHRGQNQPQHF. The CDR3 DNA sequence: TGTGCCAGCAGTCACAGGGGCCAAAATCAGCCCCAGCATTTT.

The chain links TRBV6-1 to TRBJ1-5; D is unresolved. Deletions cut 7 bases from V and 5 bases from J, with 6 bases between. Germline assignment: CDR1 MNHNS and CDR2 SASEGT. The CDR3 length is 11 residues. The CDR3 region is CASNRDQPQHF. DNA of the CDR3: TGTGCCAGCAATAGGGATCAGCCCCAGCATTTT.

The CDR3 DNA reads TGTGCCAGCAACAATCCCGGGACAGGGTACACCGGGGAGCTGTTTTTT. Residues: CASNNPGTGYTGELFF. This chain connects TRBV9 to TRBJ2-2; TRBD1 aligns across 9 bases. Trimming at V came to 6 bases and at J to 3 bases, leaving 9 bases not matched to a gene. There are 16 residues in the CDR3. Germline-derived CDR1 and CDR2 are SGDLS and YYNGEE.